The next 8 T cell receptor beta chains were all read from a single sample in a study of shared clonotypes between healthy human individuals. Assay used: immunoSEQ multiplex PCR; TCRdb lists only in-frame clones, some missing. The sample has 2 million to 2.5 million clones, nearly 97% seen once. The sequenced material came from naive CD4+ T cells sorted from blood. The subset is: CD45RA+ positively selected. These receptors all stem from a man between 18 and 29 years old in good health.

The V and J genes are TRBV10-3 and TRBJ2-7; tentatively, D is TRBD1 or TRBD2 (5 bases each). V shed 6 bases and J shed 2 bases, with 11 bases lying between them. Germline CDR1 reads ENHRY; CDR2 reads SYGVKD. CDR3 length: 13 amino acids. The CDR3 loop reads CAIRGTLAYEQYF. The CDR3 bases are TGTGCCATCAGAGGGACCCTAGCCTACGAGCAGTACTTC.

The chain is built from TRBV30 and TRBJ2-1; 8 nucleotides match TRBD2. The V and J ends lost 4 bases and 4 bases, in that order; junction bases with no gene match: 6. CDR3 length equals 14 residues. The germline gives CDR1 GTSNPN, CDR2 SVGIG (reference sequence). In DNA form, the CDR3 reads TGTGCCTGGAATCGGGGGGGGATTTACAATGAGCAGTTCTTC. Translating it yields CAWNRGGIYNEQFF.

The V and J genes are TRBV18 and TRBJ2-7; 7 bases fit TRBD2. Germline values: CDR1 KGHSH, CDR2 LQKENI. With V trimmed by 1 base and J by 4 bases, 7 bases remained unmatched. The CDR3 covers 15 residues. CDR3 residues: CASSPQASGWYEQYF. As DNA, the CDR3 is TGTGCCAGCTCACCACAGGCTAGCGGATGGTACGAGCAGTACTTC.

J is TRBJ1-1 and V is TRBV18; no clear D. Deletions cut 6 bases from V and 7 bases from J, with 15 bases between. This CDR3 is built from 13 residues. The germline V gene has CDR1 KGHSH and CDR2 LQKENI. CDR3 sequence (DNA): TGTGCCAGCTCCGAATCACTCGGGATTGAAGCTTTCTTT. As protein: CASSESLGIEAFF.

The chain couples TRBV6-5 to TRBJ2-7; TRBD1 aligns across 9 bases. Germline trimming cut 4 bases from V and 3 bases from J; bases unmatched to any gene: 4. The V gene's germline CDR1 is MNHEY and CDR2 SVGAGI. The CDR3 has 14 residues. CDR3 sequence reads: CASSSTGGRYEQYF. CDR3 in DNA: TGTGCCAGCAGTTCAACAGGGGGCCGCTACGAGCAGTACTTC.

This chain connects TRBV29-1 to TRBJ2-1; D is possibly TRBD1 or TRBD2 (5 bases each). CDR3 length equals 14 residues. Germline assignment: CDR1 SQVTM and CDR2 ANQGSEA. V dropped 6 bases and J dropped 9 bases, with 21 bases sitting between them. CDR3 region: CSVGASPAVGEQFF. CDR3 nucleotides: TGCAGCGTCGGGGCAAGTCCGGCTGTAGGTGAGCAGTTCTTC.

The chain carries TRBV7-6 and TRBJ2-6; D not resolved. Trimming stripped 5 bases from V and 0 bases from J, with 8 bases between. Germline loops: CDR1 SGHVS, CDR2 FNYEAQ. The CDR3 loop spans 15 amino acids. In nucleotides, the CDR3 is TGTGCCAGCAGCCTAGGCGCCTCTGGGGCCAACGTCCTGACTTTC. Encoded protein: CASSLGASGANVLTF.

Concerning this clone itself: In the same sample, other DNA sequences code for this CDR3. V and J are TRBV7-2 and TRBJ1-5; D might be TRBD1 (5 bases). Germline CDR1 and CDR2: SGHTA and FQGNSA. The CDR3 spans 15 residues. Deletions cut 0 bases from V and 1 base from J, with 7 bases between. The CDR3 sequence: CASSLATASNQPQHF. CDR3 sequence (DNA): TGTGCCAGCAGCTTAGCGACAGCGAGCAATCAGCCCCAGCATTTT.